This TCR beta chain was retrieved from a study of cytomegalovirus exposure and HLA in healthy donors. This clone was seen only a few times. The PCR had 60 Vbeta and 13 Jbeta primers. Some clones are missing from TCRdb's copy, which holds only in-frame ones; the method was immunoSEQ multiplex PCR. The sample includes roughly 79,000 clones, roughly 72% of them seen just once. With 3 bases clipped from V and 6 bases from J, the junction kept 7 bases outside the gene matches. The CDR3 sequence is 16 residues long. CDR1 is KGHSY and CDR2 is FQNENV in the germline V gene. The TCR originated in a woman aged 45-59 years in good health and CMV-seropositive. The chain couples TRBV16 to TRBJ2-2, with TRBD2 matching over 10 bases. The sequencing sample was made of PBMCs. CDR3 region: CASSHPSGGAAGELFF. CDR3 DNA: TGTGCCAGCAGCCATCCTAGCGGGGGTGCAGCCGGGGAGCTGTTTTTT.